This T cell receptor beta chain stems from a study of T cells in Graves' hyperthyroidism and ophthalmopathy. Study conclusions and caveats: The authors' 13 V-J model separated ophthalmopathy from stable hyperthyroidism.

Amplification of TCR beta CDR3 regions was performed using RNA transcripts as template. Carried out on the TCR CDR3, a first-round RT-PCR used the HTBI primer set. TCRdb reprocessed the multiplex PCR reads via MiXCR and lists one record per CDR3 protein. The sample holds roughly 580,000 distinct CDR3 sequences, roughly 50% seen once. CDR3 size: 11 residues. V lost 8 bases to trimming and J lost 5 bases, with 12 bases between them. The germline V gene has CDR1 SQVTM and CDR2 ANQGSEA. This clonotype was seen once. Its specificity is unknown. Each diagnosis drew on symptoms, thyroxine, TRAb, thyroid ultrasound and orbital computed tomography findings.

This TCR came from a woman under 30 with Graves' hyperthyroidism. The source material was peripheral blood or thyroid tissue (not recorded which). The chain couples TRBV29-1 to TRBJ2-5; D possibly corresponds to TRBD1 (5 bases). CDR3 DNA sequence: TGCAGCTTGCCGAAGGGGGAGACCCAGTACTTC. It yields the protein CSLPKGETQYF.